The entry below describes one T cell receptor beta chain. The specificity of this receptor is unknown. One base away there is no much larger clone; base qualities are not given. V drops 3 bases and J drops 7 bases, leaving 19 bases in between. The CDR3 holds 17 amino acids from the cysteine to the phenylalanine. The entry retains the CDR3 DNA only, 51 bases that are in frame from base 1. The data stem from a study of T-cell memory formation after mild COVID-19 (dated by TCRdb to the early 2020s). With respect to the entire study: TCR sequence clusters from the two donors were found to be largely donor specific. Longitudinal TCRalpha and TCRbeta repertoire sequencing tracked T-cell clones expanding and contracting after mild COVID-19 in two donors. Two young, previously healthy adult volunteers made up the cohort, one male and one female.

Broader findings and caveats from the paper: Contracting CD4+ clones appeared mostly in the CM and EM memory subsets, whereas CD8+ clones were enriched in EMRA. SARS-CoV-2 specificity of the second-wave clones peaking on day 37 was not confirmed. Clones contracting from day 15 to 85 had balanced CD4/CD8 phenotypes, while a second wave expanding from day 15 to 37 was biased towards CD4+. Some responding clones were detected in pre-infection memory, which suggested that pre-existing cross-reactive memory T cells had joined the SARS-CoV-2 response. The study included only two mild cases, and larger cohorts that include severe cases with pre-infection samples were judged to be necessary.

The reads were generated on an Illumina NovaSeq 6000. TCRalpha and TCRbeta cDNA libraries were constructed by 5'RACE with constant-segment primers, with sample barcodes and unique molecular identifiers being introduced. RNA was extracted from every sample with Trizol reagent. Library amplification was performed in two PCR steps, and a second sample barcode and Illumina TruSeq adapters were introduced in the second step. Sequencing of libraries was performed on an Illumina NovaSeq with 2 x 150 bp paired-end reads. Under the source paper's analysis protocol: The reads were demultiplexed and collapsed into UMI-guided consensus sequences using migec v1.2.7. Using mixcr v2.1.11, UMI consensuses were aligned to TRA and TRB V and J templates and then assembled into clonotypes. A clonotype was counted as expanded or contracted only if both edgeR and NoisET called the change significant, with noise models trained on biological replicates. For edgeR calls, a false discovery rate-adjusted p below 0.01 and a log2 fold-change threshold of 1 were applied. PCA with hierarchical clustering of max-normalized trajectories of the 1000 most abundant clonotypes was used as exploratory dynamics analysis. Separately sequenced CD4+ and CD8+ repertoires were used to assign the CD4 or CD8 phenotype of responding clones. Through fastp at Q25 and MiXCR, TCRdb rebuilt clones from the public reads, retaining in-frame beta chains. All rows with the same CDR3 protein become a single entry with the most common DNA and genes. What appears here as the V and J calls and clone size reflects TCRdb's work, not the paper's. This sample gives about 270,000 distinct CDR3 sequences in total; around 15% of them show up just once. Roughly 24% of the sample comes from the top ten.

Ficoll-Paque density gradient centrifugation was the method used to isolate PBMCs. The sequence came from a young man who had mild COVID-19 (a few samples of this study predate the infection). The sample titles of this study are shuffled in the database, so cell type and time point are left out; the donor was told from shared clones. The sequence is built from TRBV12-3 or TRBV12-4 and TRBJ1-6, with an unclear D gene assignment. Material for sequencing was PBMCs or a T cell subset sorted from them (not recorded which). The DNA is TGTGCCAGCAGTTTCAAGTCACCAGTCGTTGGGAATTCACCCCTCCACTTT. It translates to CASSFKSPVVGNSPLHF.